The T cell receptor beta chain under discussion was sequenced for a study of blood T cell repertoires in COVID-19. Background on the study: COVID-19 samples, acute and convalescent, were from the United States, Italy and Spain.

The Seattle patients, enrolled during active infection, were followed longitudinally. Trimming cost V 4 bases and J 4 bases, with 19 bases left between them. The CDR3 extends over 16 amino acids. Germline V CDR1 and CDR2: SGHNT, YYREEE (reference sequence). The repertoire was sequenced with immunoSEQ multiplex PCR; TCRdb's copy has only in-frame clones and lacks some. The data show hundreds of thousands of clones, 75% to 85% seen once. The chain is built from TRBV5-4 and TRBJ2-3; D perhaps matches TRBD2 (5 bases). The origin of this receptor is a woman aged 25 to 45 with COVID-19, enrolled during active disease. Source material: peripheral blood. The CDR3 sequence: CASSRPHGGIPDTQYF. As DNA, the CDR3 is TGTGCCAGCAGCCGGCCTCATGGAGGTATCCCAGATACGCAGTATTTT.